The 2 T cell receptor beta chains below come from one sample, sequenced in a study of post-analysis software for immune sequencing data. The study, taken as a whole, reports: Among roughly 5 TRBV segments more frequent in patients than controls were TRBV5-6, TRBV5-1 and TRBV20-1.

Carried by the TCR beta cDNA libraries were unique molecular identifiers. Each CDR3 protein gets one entry after TCRdb re-called the PCR reads with MiXCR. This sample has 600,000 to 700,000 distinct CDR3 sequences, with approximately 60% found just once. The antigens for these receptors are not known. Sequenced: blood. All receptors derive from a girl aged 2 to 9 with multiple sclerosis.

The V call is TRBV5-1, the J call TRBJ2-5, with D perhaps TRBD2 (5 bases). Trimming removed 0 bases at V and 5 bases at J, with 11 bases between. CDR1 SGHRS and CDR2 YFSETQ come from the germline V gene. This CDR3 contains 14 residues. Here the CDR3 reads CASSLETPGETQYF. The CDR3 region has the DNA TGCGCCAGCAGCTTGGAGACCCCGGGGGAGACCCAGTACTTC.

Details on this clonotype: The CDR3 does not end in the conserved phenylalanine or tryptophan, so this is likely a read error. The genes are TRBV20-1 and TRBJ2-5; D possibly matches TRBD1 or TRBD2 (5 bases each). Germline V gives CDR1 DFQATT, CDR2 SNEGSKA (reference sequence). Trimming took 6 bases from V and 11 from J, leaving 13 bases between them. The CDR3 extends over 10 amino acids. In DNA form, the CDR3 reads TGCAGTGCCCAAAAAGGGGAGCAGTACATC. Translating gives CSAQKGEQYI.